This T cell receptor beta chain emerged from a study of T cell changes during pregnancy in multiple sclerosis. V shed 3 bases and J 0 bases; nucleotides not matched to a gene: 4. Per germline, CDR1 SEHNR and CDR2 FQNEAQ (reference sequence). The length of the CDR3 is 17 residues. This table comes from immunoSEQ multiplex PCR, and its TCRdb copy is limited to in-frame clones, with some not included. The sample records roughly 28,000 clones, around nine tenths being singletons. The chain combines TRBV7-9 with TRBJ2-2, with 10 bases lining up with TRBD2. This TCR was sampled from a female donor with multiple sclerosis, enrolled in a pregnancy study. Source: CD8+ T cells from peripheral blood mononuclear cells, taken before pregnancy. The CDR3 loop reads CASSFPSGRPNTGELFF. In nucleotides, the CDR3 is TGTGCCAGCAGCTTCCCTAGCGGGAGACCGAACACCGGGGAGCTGTTTTTT.